The 19 T cell receptor beta chains given below trace back to one sample, sequenced in a study of T cell repertoires in cytomegalovirus infection. TCRdb redid the calling of the reads with MiXCR, one entry per CDR3 protein. The sample shows fewer than 850,000 distinct CDR3 sequences, roughly 29% of them seen only once. Their antigen targets remain unknown. The sample consisted of cultured CD8+ T cells from PBMCs, taken from culture after CMV antigen stimulation. The receptors stem from a human donor in good health (CMV status not recorded). Some clones in this sample may be carry-over from other donors' samples.

The sample holds many counts of this clonotype. The chain couples TRBV18 to TRBJ1-2; the D is unclear. The germline V gene has CDR1 KGHSH and CDR2 LQKENI. Trimming shortened V by 6 bases and J by 7 bases, and 15 bases separated the two germline ends. The CDR3 loop spans 13 amino acids. The chain's CDR3 is CASSHIPQLGYTF. In nucleotides, the CDR3 is TGTGCCAGCTCCCACATCCCCCAGCTTGGCTACACCTTC.

This clonotype was counted between two and nine times. The rearrangement uses TRBV28 and TRBJ2-7; no definite D call. With 3 bases removed from V and 2 bases from J, the gap between germline ends came to 8 bases. Germline V gene lookup returns CDR1 MDHEN and CDR2 SYDVKM. The CDR3 loop spans 13 amino acids. The CDR3 coding sequence is TGTGCCAGCAGTTTGCCAGGCCCCTACGAGCAGTACGTC. Translating it yields CASSLPGPYEQYV.

This clonotype was detected ten times or more. The chain employs TRBV7-6 and TRBJ2-1; 9 bases line up with TRBD1. Germline CDR1 SGHVS, CDR2 FNYEAQ. V dropped 4 bases and J dropped 7; count of bases not matched to a gene: 5. The CDR3 consists of 14 residues. CDR3 region: CASSSTGGTNEQFF. The CDR3 nucleotides read TGTGCCAGCAGCTCGACAGGGGGTACGAATGAGCAGTTCTTC.

Comments on this clonotype: The junction departs from the called germline gene at one end, perhaps through a read error. This chain joins TRBV27 and TRBJ1-3; D is ambiguous. Germline CDR1 reads MNHEY; CDR2 reads SMNVEV (reference sequence). This CDR3 has 17 amino acids. The CDR3 is CPSSTRGGLKAGNTIYF. The CDR3 nucleotides are TGTCCCAGCAGTACCCGGGGAGGGCTCAAGGCTGGAAACACCATATATTTT.

V gene TRBV6-5 combines with J gene TRBJ2-1; D is possibly TRBD1 (6 bases). This CDR3 has 16 amino acids. Germline values: CDR1 MNHEY, CDR2 SVGAGI. V lost 0 bases, J lost 5 bases, and 14 bases lay in between. CDR3: CASSYSGPGDHNEQFF. The DNA of the CDR3 is TGTGCCAGCAGTTACTCCGGCCCAGGGGACCACAATGAGCAGTTCTTC.

This chain joins TRBV20-1 and TRBJ1-1; 7 bases align to TRBD1. Germline V gene data show CDR1 as DFQATT and CDR2 as SNEGSKA (reference sequence). The CDR3 is 15 amino acids. The CDR3 DNA reads as TGCACCTCGGGAGGGACAGACACAATGAACACTGAAGCTTTCTTT. Translating it yields CTSGGTDTMNTEAFF.

This clonotype appeared many times. This chain uses TRBV7-9 with TRBJ1-1, with D perhaps TRBD1 (5 bases). The germline V gene has CDR1 SEHNR and CDR2 FQNEAQ (reference sequence). The CDR3 totals 16 residues. V was shortened by 1 base and J by 10 bases, with 22 bases between the two germline ends. The CDR3: CASSLGSVRVATSAFF. CDR3 DNA sequence: TGTGCCAGCAGCTTAGGGAGTGTCAGGGTCGCAACCTCAGCTTTCTTT.

The chain links TRBV9 to TRBJ2-3; D may correspond to TRBD1 or TRBD2 (6 bases each). V lost 0 bases and J 4 bases, leaving 12 bases between the germline ends. Germline V CDR1 and CDR2: SGDLS, YYNGEE. The CDR3 covers 15 residues. DNA for the CDR3: TGTGCCAGCAGCGTAGGGGGGGCCAATCCAGATACGCAGTATTTT. Its translation is CASSVGGANPDTQYF.

V is TRBV9 and J is TRBJ2-3; D is uncertain. V lost 0 bases and J 5 bases, leaving 10 bases between the germline ends. Germline V gives CDR1 SGDLS, CDR2 YYNGEE. The CDR3 is 14 residues long. For the CDR3, the DNA is TGTGCCAGCAGCGTAGAGGGCTACCAAGATACGCAGTATTTT. This translates into CASSVEGYQDTQYF.

About this clonotype itself: An end of the junction differs from the germline gene, which may be a read error. The V call is TRBV6-1, the J call TRBJ2-3; D gene unclear. This CDR3 region has 11 residues. CDR1 is MNHNS and CDR2 is SASEGT in the germline V gene. The CDR3 nucleotides read TGTGCCAGCAGTCAAGGTCTCGATCCCAATTTT. Its translation: CASSQGLDPNF.

In its sample, this clonotype was seen a few times. J is TRBJ2-2 and V is TRBV4-1; D perhaps matches TRBD2 (5 bases). The CDR3 consists of 16 residues. The V end lost 3 bases, the J end lost 1 base, and 12 bases lay between the germline ends. Germline V CDR1 and CDR2: MGHRA, YSYEKL. In DNA, the CDR3 is TGCGCCAGCAGCCACCAGAGGGCCGGGAACACCGGGGAGCTGTTTTTT. It translates to CASSHQRAGNTGELFF.

This chain connects TRBV5-1 to TRBJ1-4; maybe TRBD1 (6 bases). The V and J ends lost 0 bases and 5 bases respectively, with 26 bases between them. The CDR3 contains 20 residues. Germline lookup yields CDR1 SGHRS and CDR2 YFSETQ. This CDR3 reads CASSLARDTDWKDPNEKLFF. CDR3 coding DNA: TGCGCCAGCAGCTTGGCCCGGGACACGGATTGGAAGGACCCCAATGAAAAACTGTTTTTT.

This clonotype has at least ten counts. V usage is TRBV7-9 and J usage is TRBJ1-1; D gene uncertain. Trimming shortened V by 4 bases and J by 7 bases, and 10 bases separated the two germline ends. The germline V gene encodes CDR1 SEHNR and CDR2 FQNEAQ (reference sequence). The CDR3 spans 12 residues. The CDR3 DNA sequence: TGTGCCAGCAGCTCCTTCCTCAATGAAGCTTTCTTT. Translation gives CASSSFLNEAFF.

The sample holds many counts of this clonotype. Mismatch with germline at one junction end may stem from a read error. V is TRBV12-3 or TRBV12-4 and J is TRBJ2-3; D unresolved. This CDR3 is 13 amino acids long. DNA for the CDR3: TGCGCCAGCAGCCCGACTAGCACAGATACGCAGTATTTT. Translation gives CASSPTSTDTQYF.

The gene calls are TRBV4-3 and TRBJ2-5; no clear D. CDR1 is LGHNA and CDR2 is YSLEER in the germline V gene. Trimming pared 0 bases from V and 4 bases from J, leaving 15 bases between. This CDR3 spans 16 amino acids. CDR3 loop: CASSQEETPLGETQYF. The CDR3 nucleotides are TGCGCCAGCAGCCAAGAGGAAACCCCGCTGGGAGAGACCCAGTACTTC.

The chain carries TRBV4-1 and TRBJ2-3, with TRBD2 identical over 10 bases. The V segment lost 3 bases and the J segment 4 bases; nucleotides outside the gene matches: 10. The CDR3 loop spans 17 amino acids. Germline V CDR1 and CDR2: MGHRA, YSYEKL. CDR3 loop: CASSQKPGLAMADTQYF. The CDR3 region has the DNA TGCGCCAGCAGCCAGAAACCGGGACTAGCGATGGCAGATACGCAGTATTTT.

CDR3 in amino acids: CASSRSIRDHYGYTF. The CDR3 bases are TGTGCCAGCAGCCGGTCAATTAGGGATCACTATGGCTACACCTTC. The chain employs TRBV2 and TRBJ1-2; no clear D gene. Trimming took off 6 bases at V and 3 bases at J, with 17 bases between the two ends. CDR1 and CDR2 from the germline V gene are SNHLY and FYNNEI. This CDR3 comprises 15 residues.

This rearrangement joins TRBV4-2 to TRBJ1-2; TRBD1 agrees at 10 bases. The V segment lost 4 bases and the J segment 8 bases; nucleotides outside the gene matches: 13. This CDR3 is built from 16 residues. Germline V gives CDR1 LGHNA, CDR2 YNFKEQ. CDR3 residues: CASSPTQTGGAGGYTF. In nucleotides, the CDR3 is TGTGCCAGCAGCCCGACACAGACAGGGGGCGCAGGGGGCTACACCTTC.

Turning to this clonotype: Just one base apart from a much larger clone, this may be a read error. No conserved phenylalanine or tryptophan ends this CDR3, so it is likely a read error. The chain combines TRBV7-2 with TRBJ1-2; 9 bases match TRBD1. V gave up 5 bases and J gave up 8 bases; unmatched junction bases: 9. The CDR3 is made up of 14 amino acids. The V gene's germline CDR1 is SGHTA and CDR2 FQGNSA. The CDR3 region is CASSLTGGASGYTL. The CDR3 DNA is TGTGCCAGCAGCCTAACAGGGGGCGCTTCCGGCTACACCCTC.